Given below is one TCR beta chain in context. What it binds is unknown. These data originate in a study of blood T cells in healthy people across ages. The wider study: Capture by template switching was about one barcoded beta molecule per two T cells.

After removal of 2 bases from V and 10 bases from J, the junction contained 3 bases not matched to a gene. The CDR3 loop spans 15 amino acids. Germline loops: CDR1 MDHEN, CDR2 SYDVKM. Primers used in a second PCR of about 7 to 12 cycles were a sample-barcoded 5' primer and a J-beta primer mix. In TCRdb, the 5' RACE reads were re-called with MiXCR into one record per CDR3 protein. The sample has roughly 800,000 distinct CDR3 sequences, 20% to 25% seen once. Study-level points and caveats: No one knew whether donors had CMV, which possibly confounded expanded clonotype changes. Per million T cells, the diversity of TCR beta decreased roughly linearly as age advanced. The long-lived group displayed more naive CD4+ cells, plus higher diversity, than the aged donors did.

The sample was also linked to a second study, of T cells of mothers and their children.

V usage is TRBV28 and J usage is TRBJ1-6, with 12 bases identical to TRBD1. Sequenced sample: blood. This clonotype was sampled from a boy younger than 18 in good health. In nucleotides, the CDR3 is TGTGCCAGCAGTTTAGGGACAGGGGGCATGTCACCCCTCCACTTT. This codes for CASSLGTGGMSPLHF. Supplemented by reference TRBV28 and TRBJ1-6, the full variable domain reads DVKVTQSSRYLVKRTGEKVFLECVQDMDHENMFWYRQDPGLGLRLIYFSYDVKMKEKGDIPEGYSVSREKKERFSLILESASTNQTSMYLCASSLGTGGMSPLHFGNGTRLTVT.